These 3 T cell receptor beta chains originate from one sample sequenced in a study of T cell changes during pregnancy in multiple sclerosis. The protocol was immunoSEQ multiplex PCR, while the TCRdb copy is restricted to in-frame clones and leaves out a portion. The sample contains 35,000 to 45,000 clones, approximately 90% of which appear only once. The sample in question was peripheral blood, obtained before pregnancy. The receptors originated from a female donor with multiple sclerosis, enrolled in a pregnancy study.

The rearrangement links TRBV29-1 to TRBJ1-2; a possible D gene is TRBD1 (6 bases). V gave up 2 bases and J gave up 3 bases, with 10 bases separating them. Germline V gene sequence: CDR1 SQVTM, CDR2 ANQGSEA. CDR3 length: 13 amino acids. CDR3 coding DNA: TGCAGCGTTGAAAGTCCAGGGGACTATGGCTACACCTTC. Translation gives CSVESPGDYGYTF.

V and J are TRBV5-6 and TRBJ2-5; D perhaps matches TRBD1 (5 bases). Germline CDR1 and CDR2: SGHDT and YYEEEE. This CDR3 comprises 16 residues. The germline V and J ends were trimmed by 1 base and 1 base, with 14 bases remaining between them. DNA for the CDR3: TGTGCCAGCAGCTTGCCCAGACAGCAGTTCCAAGAGACCCAGTACTTC. Protein sequence: CASSLPRQQFQETQYF.

The rearrangement links TRBV27 to TRBJ1-1; 10 bases are a match to TRBD1. Germline trimming cut 6 bases from V and 0 bases from J; bases unmatched to any gene: 7. Germline V CDR1 and CDR2: MNHEY, SMNVEV (reference sequence). CDR3 length: 16 amino acids. CDR3 region: CASSLGTGDLNTEAFF. The CDR3 DNA follows: TGTGCCAGCAGCCTAGGGACAGGGGACTTGAACACTGAAGCTTTCTTT.